This TCR beta chain was retrieved from a study of blood T cell repertoires in COVID-19. Study summary: The United States, Italy and Spain provided the acute and convalescent COVID-19 samples. Sources were T cells, B-cell-depleted T cells, or PBMCs; the material itself was cDNA or gDNA.

Only in-frame clones appear in the TCRdb table, and some are missing; sequencing was by immunoSEQ multiplex PCR. The sample holds 120,000 or so clones, 75% to 90% seen once. CDR3 length: 15 residues. CDR1 and CDR2 (germline): LGHDT, YNNKEL (reference sequence). With 4 bases removed from V and 0 bases from J, the gap between germline ends came to 12 bases. The chain links TRBV3-1 (or the pseudogene TRBV3-2) to TRBJ1-2, with D tentatively TRBD1 (5 bases). The sequencing sample was made of peripheral blood. The receptor was derived from a man between 65 and 85 years old with active or convalescent COVID-19. CDR3 residues: CASSLGSGANYGYTF. Written as DNA, the CDR3 is TGTGCCAGCAGCCTAGGATCGGGGGCTAACTATGGCTACACCTTC.